The sample holds a few counts of the clone carrying this TCR beta chain. The antigen is undetermined. The entry originates in a study of response to subunit inactivated influenza vaccine. Study outcomes and limitations: Only a handful of new T cells, the authors suggested, are recruited with each seasonal influenza vaccination.

From the RT-PCR reads, TCRdb called clonotypes with MiXCR, one entry per CDR3 protein. This repertoire shows about 190,000 distinct CDR3 sequences, approximately 15% found once; its top ten account for roughly 26%. This CDR3 contains 15 residues. The V gene's germline CDR1 is LGHNA and CDR2 YSLEER. V lost 4 bases to trimming and J lost 5 bases, with 16 bases between them. The V and J genes are TRBV4-3 and TRBJ2-3; a possible D gene is TRBD1 (6 bases). The source is a man aged 50 to 60 who received an inactivated influenza vaccine. The material sequenced was CD8+ T cells sorted from PBMCs, taken 4 to 6 days after vaccination. The CDR3: CASSPLGAGRDTQYF. CDR3 DNA: TGCGCCAGCAGCCCCCTGGGGGCAGGGCGAGATACGCAGTATTTT.